The sequence of this TCR beta chain was determined in a study of T cell responses to AZD1222 COVID-19 vaccine. Background on the study: The analysis combined second doses at about 4 or about 12 weeks. The study, taken as a whole, reports: White British donors predominated, females outnumbered males, and clonal diversity was possibly underestimated.

The CDR3 extends over 12 amino acids. V lost 2 bases and J 5 bases, leaving 6 bases between the germline ends. Looked up from germline, CDR1 is SGHAT and CDR2 is FQNNGV. Details on this clone: Its antigen is unknown.

The data were produced by immunoSEQ multiplex PCR, yet TCRdb's version contains in-frame clones alone and is incomplete. The table has about 110,000 clones, around 92% seen once. The chain employs TRBV11-2 and TRBJ1-1; no clear D gene. The TCR sequence derives from an adult in good health. This sample comprised peripheral blood, obtained on day 0 of AZD1222 vaccination. CDR3 residues: CASSLTGTEAFF. As DNA, the CDR3 is TGTGCCAGCAGCTTAACCGGGACTGAAGCTTTCTTT.